A single sample gave rise to the 2 T cell receptor beta chains below, sequenced in a study of shared clonotypes between healthy human individuals. The assay was immunoSEQ multiplex PCR, and TCRdb's table has in-frame clones only and misses some. The table records over 950,000 clones, 60% to 80% of them present only once. The sequencing input was memory CD4+ T cells from PBMCs. This sample's subset: CD45RA-negative fraction. These receptors came from a man younger than 35 in good health. Some clones in this sample may be carry-over from other donors' samples.

The rearrangement uses TRBV5-1 and TRBJ1-4, with no clear D. V dropped 5 bases and J dropped 5 bases, with 13 bases sitting between them. The CDR3 covers 14 residues. Germline CDR1 SGHRS, CDR2 YFSETQ. In DNA, the CDR3 is TGCGCCAGCAGTCGGGCGAATGCCAATGAAAAACTGTTTTTT. This translates into CASSRANANEKLFF.

In this sample, this clone turned up once. The rearrangement uses TRBV5-4 and TRBJ2-2; TRBD2 aligns across 11 bases. Losses at the gene ends were 4 bases for V and 5 bases for J; bases not matched to a gene: 13. Per germline, CDR1 SGHNT and CDR2 YYREEE (reference sequence). CDR3 length: 18 amino acids. The CDR3 region is CASSRKSSGRSTTGELFF. The DNA for the CDR3 is TGTGCCAGCAGCCGAAAGTCTAGCGGGAGGTCTACTACCGGGGAGCTGTTTTTT.